Following are 20 T cell receptor beta chains from one sample sequenced in a study of cytomegalovirus exposure and HLA in healthy donors. Libraries were prepared by immunoSEQ multiplex PCR; TCRdb keeps only in-frame clonotypes and omits some of them. This table has roughly 50,000 clones, 93% appearing once. Input material: PBMCs. These receptors were obtained from a woman aged 18-29 years in good health and CMV-seropositive.

The chain links TRBV27 to TRBJ2-5; 8 bases fit TRBD1. J lost 3 bases, V lost 3 bases, and 3 bases had no gene match. The CDR3 runs 14 residues. Germline V CDR1 and CDR2: MNHEY, SMNVEV (reference sequence). The chain's CDR3 is CASSLTGVKETQYF. As DNA, the CDR3 is TGTGCCAGCAGTTTGACAGGGGTCAAAGAGACCCAGTACTTC.

The chain recombines TRBV6-1 with TRBJ2-7; possibly TRBD2 for D (5 bases). The V gene lost 3 bases and the J gene lost 2 bases, with 11 bases spanning the gap. Per germline, CDR1 MNHNS and CDR2 SASEGT. CDR3 size: 14 residues. The DNA for the CDR3 is TGTGCCAGCAGTGAGGAGGTACTCACCTACGAGCAGTACTTC. Protein sequence: CASSEEVLTYEQYF.

The chain is built from TRBV25-1 and TRBJ1-6; 8 bases match TRBD1. Unmatched junction bases numbered 10, after V lost 7 bases and J lost 14 bases. CDR1 is MGHDK, CDR2 SYGVNS, per germline. The CDR3 length is 13 residues. The CDR3 DNA reads TGTGCCAGCAAGTCGCAGGGGGCCTGGACCCTCCACTTT. Its translation: CASKSQGAWTLHF.

This clone has just one count. The chain couples TRBV29-1 to TRBJ1-5; 7 bases fit TRBD1. This CDR3 contains 14 residues. Germline V gene lookup returns CDR1 SQVTM and CDR2 ANQGSEA. V trimming: 4 bases; J trimming: 0 bases; junction bases outside the gene matches: 3. The CDR3 protein is CSVVTGDSNQPQHF. CDR3 sequence (DNA): TGCAGCGTTGTTACAGGGGATAGCAATCAGCCCCAGCATTTT.

This chain links TRBV10-2 with TRBJ2-1; TRBD2 aligns across 8 bases. The germline V gene has CDR1 WSHSY and CDR2 SAAADI. Unmatched junction bases numbered 13, after V lost 10 bases and J lost 5 bases. The CDR3 loop spans 15 amino acids. The CDR3: CATRGGPVRDNEQFF. The CDR3 nucleotides read TGCGCCACCCGGGGGGGCCCAGTACGCGACAATGAGCAGTTCTTC.

V usage is TRBV29-1 and J usage is TRBJ1-1; no clear D gene. The CDR3 has 15 residues. Trimming pared 4 bases from V and 7 bases from J, leaving 22 bases between. Germline V gene sequence: CDR1 SQVTM, CDR2 ANQGSEA. CDR3 bases: TGCAGCGTTGTTTGGGCTGGGGTTGGGGAGGTTGAAGCTTTCTTT. Translated, it gives CSVVWAGVGEVEAFF.

The genes are TRBV19 and TRBJ1-4; 10 nucleotides line up with TRBD1. CDR3 length: 14 residues. J gave up 8 bases and V 10 bases, and 10 bases lay outside the gene matches. Germline V gives CDR1 LNHDA, CDR2 SQIVND (reference sequence). DNA for the CDR3: TGTGCCACCGAATCCGGGACAGGGGCCGAAAAACTGTTTTTT. This translates into CATESGTGAEKLFF.

The chain has TRBV6-6 and TRBJ2-3; 7 bases are shared with TRBD2. Germline V gives CDR1 MNHNY, CDR2 SVGAGI (reference sequence). Unmatched junction bases numbered 7, after V lost 2 bases and J lost 2 bases. The CDR3 totals 16 residues. The CDR3 DNA follows: TGTGCCAGCAGTTACCAGCGGGGTACGATCACAGATACGCAGTATTTT. Encoded protein: CASSYQRGTITDTQYF.

This chain connects TRBV7-8 to TRBJ1-1, with D possibly TRBD1 on 5 matching bases. This CDR3 has 13 residues. V lost 5 bases to trimming and J lost 8 bases, with 15 bases between them. CDR1 is SGHVS and CDR2 is FQNEAQ in the germline V gene. DNA of the CDR3: TGTGCCAGCAGCCCCACCAGGGTCGTGGAAGCTTTCTTT. Translating gives CASSPTRVVEAFF. The full variable domain, in which reference TRBV7-8 and TRBJ1-1 provide the parts outside the CDR3, is GAGVSQSPRYKVAKRGQDVALRCDPISGHVSLFWYQQALGQGPEFLTYFQNEAQLDKSGLPSDRFFAERPEGSVSTLKIQRTQQEDSAVYLCASSPTRVVEAFFGQGTRLTVV.

The CDR3 protein is CASSIDLAGRTYEQYF. The CDR3 DNA follows: TGTGCCAGTAGTATAGATCTCGCGGGGAGAACCTACGAGCAGTACTTC. The chain combines TRBV19 with TRBJ2-7; tentatively, D is TRBD2 (6 bases). The CDR3 is 16 amino acids. The V gene's germline CDR1 is LNHDA and CDR2 SQIVND (reference sequence). Deletions cut 0 bases from V and 2 bases from J, with 14 bases between.

The chain is built from TRBV29-1 and TRBJ2-3; no clear D. Germline V gene sequence: CDR1 SQVTM, CDR2 ANQGSEA. V was shortened by 5 bases and J by 2 bases, with 8 bases between the two germline ends. The CDR3 consists of 12 residues. The CDR3 DNA is TGCAGCGTTTCCGCGAACACAGATACGCAGTATTTT. Translating it yields CSVSANTDTQYF.

This chain joins TRBV29-1 and TRBJ2-7; 9 nucleotides align to TRBD2. The V gene end was trimmed by 3 bases and the J gene end by 0 bases; junction bases not matched to a gene: 3. This CDR3 is built from 14 residues. Germline values: CDR1 SQVTM, CDR2 ANQGSEA. The CDR3 coding sequence is TGCAGCGTTGACGCGGGGGGGGCCTCCTACGAGCAGTACTTC. Translating gives CSVDAGGASYEQYF.

The gene calls are TRBV5-1 and TRBJ1-5; D call uncertain. Germline V gene lookup returns CDR1 SGHRS and CDR2 YFSETQ. The germline V and J ends were trimmed by 4 bases and 4 bases, with 12 bases remaining between them. CDR3 length: 14 amino acids. In DNA form, the CDR3 reads TGCGCCAGCAGCCCCGGGCGGGATAATCAGCCCCAGCATTTT. It is translated as CASSPGRDNQPQHF.

This chain's CDR3 is CASSQGTGSNTGELFF. Here the CDR3 DNA reads TGCGCCAGCAGCCAAGGGACAGGCTCGAACACCGGGGAGCTGTTTTTT. The V and J genes are TRBV5-1 and TRBJ2-2; 8 bases are shared with TRBD1. V lost 4 bases and J lost 0; bases outside the gene matches: 5. The CDR3 loop spans 16 amino acids. From germline, CDR1 is SGHRS and CDR2 YFSETQ.

This clone was seen only a few times. The chain is built from TRBV27 and TRBJ2-2; 8 bases are a match to TRBD1. CDR3 size: 13 residues. With 8 bases clipped from V and 5 bases from J, the junction kept 4 bases outside the gene matches. Germline V lookup: CDR1 MNHEY, CDR2 SMNVEV (reference sequence). As DNA, the CDR3 is TGTGCCAGCCTTCGACAGGGGACCGGGGAGCTGTTTTTT. It codes for CASLRQGTGELFF.

This chain uses TRBV6-5 with TRBJ1-2; 7 bases are shared with TRBD1. The CDR3 runs 14 residues. Germline CDR1 and CDR2: MNHEY and SVGAGI. Trimming took 7 bases from V and 0 from J; bases not matched to a gene: 5. CDR3 loop: CASKGQRSNYGYTF. The DNA of the CDR3 is TGTGCCAGCAAGGGACAGAGATCTAACTATGGCTACACCTTC.

The genes are TRBV2 and TRBJ2-2; 8 bases are shared with TRBD1. Germline CDR1 is SNHLY and CDR2 is FYNNEI. The CDR3 loop spans 15 amino acids. With 6 bases clipped from V and 3 bases from J, the junction kept 6 bases outside the gene matches. This CDR3 is CASSPDRGDTGELFF. The DNA for the CDR3 is TGTGCCAGCAGCCCCGACAGGGGTGACACCGGGGAGCTGTTTTTT.

The chain recombines TRBV9 with TRBJ2-1; 11 nucleotides match TRBD1. The junction had 12 bases not matched to a gene; V was cut back by 0 bases and J by 7 bases. The CDR3 sequence is 18 residues long. CDR1 is SGDLS and CDR2 is YYNGEE in the germline V gene. CDR3 in amino acids: CASSVEFGTGGFGNEQFF. The CDR3 DNA sequence: TGTGCCAGCAGCGTAGAGTTCGGGACAGGGGGGTTTGGGAATGAGCAGTTCTTC. Together with reference TRBV9 and TRBJ2-1, the CDR3 gives the full variable domain: DSGVTQTPKHLITATGQRVTLRCSPRSGDLSVYWYQQSLDQGLQFLIQYYNGEERAKGNILERFSAQQFPDLHSELNLSSLELGDSALYFCASSVEFGTGGFGNEQFFGPGTRLTVL.

The chain uses TRBV7-2 and TRBJ2-3; 10 bases are shared with TRBD2. The CDR3 contains 19 residues. The germline CDR1 and CDR2 sequences are SGHTA and FQGNSA. Germline trimming cut 5 bases from V and 0 bases from J; bases unmatched to any gene: 14. In DNA, the CDR3 is TGTGCCAGCAGCCCCAGCCCGCTAGCGGGGGAGACTAGCACAGATACGCAGTATTTT. Translated, it gives CASSPSPLAGETSTDTQYF.

The chain combines TRBV5-6 with TRBJ2-1; TRBD1 aligns across 8 bases. The CDR3 runs 15 residues. Looked up from germline, CDR1 is SGHDT and CDR2 is YYEEEE. V lost 0 bases, J lost 6 bases, and 5 bases stayed unmatched. The CDR3 region is CASSLAGQDFNEQFF. The CDR3 DNA sequence: TGTGCCAGCAGCTTGGCGGGACAGGACTTCAATGAGCAGTTCTTC.